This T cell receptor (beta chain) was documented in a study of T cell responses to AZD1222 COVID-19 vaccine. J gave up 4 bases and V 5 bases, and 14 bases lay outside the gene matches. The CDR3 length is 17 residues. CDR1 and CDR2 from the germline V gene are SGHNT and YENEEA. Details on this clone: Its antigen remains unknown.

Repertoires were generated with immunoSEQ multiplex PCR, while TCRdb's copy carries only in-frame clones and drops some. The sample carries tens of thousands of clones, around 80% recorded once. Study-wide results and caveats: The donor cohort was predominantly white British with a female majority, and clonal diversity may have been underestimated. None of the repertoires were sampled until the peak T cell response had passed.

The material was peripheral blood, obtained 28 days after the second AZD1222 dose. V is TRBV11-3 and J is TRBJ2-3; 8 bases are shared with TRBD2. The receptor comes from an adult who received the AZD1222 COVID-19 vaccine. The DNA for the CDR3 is TGTGCCAGCAGCCCCGGGATAAGCGGGAGAGGGGCAGATACGCAGTATTTT. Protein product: CASSPGISGRGADTQYF.